This T cell receptor (beta chain) was sequenced during a study of sequential checkpoint blockade in melanoma. Study-level background: Arm A got nivolumab then ipilimumab; arm B the reverse, 1:1.

Trimming left V 3 bases short and J 1 base short, with 7 bases between. The CDR3 spans 13 residues. The V gene's germline CDR1 is MNHEY and CDR2 SMNVEV (reference sequence). The method was immunoSEQ multiplex PCR; TCRdb's version includes in-frame clones alone and lacks a portion of them. Of 30,000 to 35,000 clones in the sample, approximately 86% were seen once. Treatment of the sample: randomized to nivolumab then ipilimumab (arm A) or the reverse (arm B). No patient had prior DNA-damaging chemotherapy. The J gene is TRBJ2-7, the V gene TRBV27, with D perhaps matching TRBD1 (5 bases). The starting material was CD8+ T cells sorted from blood (inferred from file names), obtained from a patient given nivolumab and ipilimumab in sequence. The TCR comes from a human donor with melanoma. CDR3 DNA: TGTGCCAGCAGTTTCCAGGGATCCTACGAGCAGTACTTC. Translated: CASSFQGSYEQYF.